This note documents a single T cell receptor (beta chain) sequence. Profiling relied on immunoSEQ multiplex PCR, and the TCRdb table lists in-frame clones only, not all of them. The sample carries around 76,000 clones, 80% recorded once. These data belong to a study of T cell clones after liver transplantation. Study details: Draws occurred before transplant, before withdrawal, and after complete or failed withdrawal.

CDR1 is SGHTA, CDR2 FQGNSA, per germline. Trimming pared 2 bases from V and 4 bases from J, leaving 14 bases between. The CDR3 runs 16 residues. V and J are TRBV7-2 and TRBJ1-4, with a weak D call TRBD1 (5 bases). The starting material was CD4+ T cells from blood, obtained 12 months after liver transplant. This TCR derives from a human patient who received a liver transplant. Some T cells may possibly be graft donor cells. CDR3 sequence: CASSLTPGILNEKLFF. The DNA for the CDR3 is TGTGCCAGCAGCTTAACCCCAGGGATTCTTAATGAAAAACTGTTTTTT.